This passage covers 5 T cell receptor beta chains from one sample sequenced in a study of cytomegalovirus exposure and HLA in healthy donors. Sequenced by immunoSEQ multiplex PCR; TCRdb stores in-frame clones only, minus some. The repertoire consists of more than 110,000 clones, with roughly four fifths occurring once and the leading ten covering roughly 1.4%. Material for sequencing was PBMCs. Source of these receptors: a woman in her thirties in good health and CMV-seronegative.

The rearrangement links TRBV2 to TRBJ2-2; 8 positions agree with TRBD1. The CDR3 runs to 15 residues. J gave up 1 base and V 7 bases, and 5 bases lay outside the gene matches. Germline values: CDR1 SNHLY, CDR2 FYNNEI. Written as DNA, the CDR3 is TGTGCCAGCAAATCCGGACAGGGGAACACCGGGGAGCTGTTTTTT. This translates into CASKSGQGNTGELFF.

The J gene is TRBJ2-3, the V gene TRBV2; weak D call: TRBD2 (6 bases). V was shortened by 7 bases and J by 5 bases, with 10 bases between the two germline ends. Germline-derived CDR1 and CDR2 are SNHLY and FYNNEI. The CDR3 spans 12 residues. This CDR3 reads CASTAGKDTQYF. CDR3 bases: TGTGCCAGCACCGCGGGGAAAGATACGCAGTATTTT. The variable domain in full, completed from reference TRBV2 and TRBJ2-3, reads EPEVTQTPSHQVTQMGQEVILRCVPISNHLYFYWYRQILGQKVEFLVSFYNNEISEKSEIFDDQFSVERPDGSNFTLKIRSTKLEDSAMYFCASTAGKDTQYFGPGTRLTVL.

This clone was counted between two and nine times. The chain recombines TRBV27 with TRBJ1-6; D is possibly TRBD1 (6 bases). The ends were cut back, 6 bases at V and 8 bases at J, with 14 bases in the middle. Germline-derived CDR1 and CDR2 are MNHEY and SMNVEV (reference sequence). There are 14 residues in the CDR3. CDR3 sequence: CASSQGRPDSPLHF. For the CDR3, the DNA is TGTGCCAGCAGCCAGGGGCGTCCGGATTCACCCCTCCACTTT.

This chain uses TRBV7-8 with TRBJ1-1; TRBD1 might be the D (6 bases). The germline V gene encodes CDR1 SGHVS and CDR2 FQNEAQ. Trimming stripped 5 bases from V and 3 bases from J, with 13 bases between. The CDR3 contains 14 residues. CDR3 residues: CASSIQGPDTEAFF. The CDR3, as DNA: TGTGCCAGCAGCATACAGGGCCCCGACACTGAAGCTTTCTTT. Using reference TRBV7-8 and TRBJ1-1 for the parts outside the CDR3, the full variable domain is GAGVSQSPRYKVAKRGQDVALRCDPISGHVSLFWYQQALGQGPEFLTYFQNEAQLDKSGLPSDRFFAERPEGSVSTLKIQRTQQEDSAVYLCASSIQGPDTEAFFGQGTRLTVV.

This clone was picked up one time. The V gene is TRBV25-1, the J gene TRBJ2-3; 10 bases are a match to TRBD2. With V trimmed by 6 bases and J by 3 bases, 6 bases remained unmatched. The CDR3 covers 15 residues. The germline V gene has CDR1 MGHDK and CDR2 SYGVNS. This CDR3 is CASREAGGPTDTQYF. The CDR3 region has the DNA TGTGCCAGCAGGGAAGCGGGGGGGCCAACAGATACGCAGTATTTT.